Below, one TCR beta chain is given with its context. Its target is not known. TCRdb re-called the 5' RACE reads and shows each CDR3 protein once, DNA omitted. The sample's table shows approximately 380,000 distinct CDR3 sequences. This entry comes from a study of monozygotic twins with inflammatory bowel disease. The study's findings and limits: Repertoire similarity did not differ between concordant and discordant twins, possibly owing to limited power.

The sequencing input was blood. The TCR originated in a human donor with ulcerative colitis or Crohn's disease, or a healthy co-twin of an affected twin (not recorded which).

The CDR3 spells CASSFSENTEAFF. The chain couples TRBV7-8 to TRBJ1-1. The length of the CDR3 is 13 residues. CDR1 and CDR2 from the germline V gene are SGHVS and FQNEAQ.